This is a list of T cell receptor beta chains from one sample in a study of T cells in Graves' hyperthyroidism and ophthalmopathy. Each CDR3 protein gets one entry after TCRdb re-called the multiplex PCR reads with MiXCR. This sample has about 400,000 distinct CDR3 sequences; more than 15% occur once, and the top ten carry around a quarter. Material: blood. These receptors originate from a woman younger than 35 with Graves' hyperthyroidism that later progressed to Graves' ophthalmopathy. Each CDR3 is given with its conserved first and last residue. The D gene is left open where the match is weak. Size values are once, few and many counts, or a class for expanded clones, and some rows have none.

cdr3_length: 13; clone_size: -; d_call: -; v_call: TRBV27; j_call: TRBJ1-5; cdr3_aa: CASSLKENQPQHF; cdr3_nt: TGTGCCAGCAGTTTGAAGGAAAATCAGCCCCAGCATTTT
cdr3_length: 14; clone_size: many; d_call: TRBD1; v_call: TRBV18; j_call: TRBJ1-1; cdr3_aa: CASSPGTGSTEAFF; cdr3_nt: TGTGCCAGCTCACCGGGGACAGGGTCTACTGAAGCTTTCTTT
cdr3_length: 12; clone_size: few; d_call: TRBD2; v_call: TRBV29-1; j_call: TRBJ2-5; cdr3_aa: CSSYGGERTQYF; cdr3_nt: TGCAGCTCCTACGGGGGGGAAAGGACCCAGTACTTC
cdr3_length: 17; clone_size: few; d_call: -; v_call: TRBV7-2; j_call: TRBJ2-2; cdr3_aa: CASSLGGVGIGTGELFF; cdr3_nt: TGTGCCAGCAGCTTAGGCGGGGTGGGGATCGGCACCGGGGAGCTGTTTTTT
cdr3_length: 14; clone_size: few; d_call: -; v_call: TRBV3-1; j_call: TRBJ2-1; cdr3_aa: CASSQAPSMGQQFF; cdr3_nt: TGTGCCAGCAGCCAAGCCCCCTCCATGGGTCAGCAGTTCTTC
cdr3_length: 15; clone_size: many; d_call: TRBD1; v_call: TRBV6-5; j_call: TRBJ1-2; cdr3_aa: CASSYSGRGHYGYTF; cdr3_nt: TGTGCCAGCAGTTACTCGGGCAGGGGGCACTATGGCTACACCTTC
cdr3_length: 13; clone_size: -; d_call: -; v_call: TRBV20-1; j_call: TRBJ2-1; cdr3_aa: CSARRATGNEQFF; cdr3_nt: TGCAGTGCTCGCAGAGCCACGGGCAATGAGCAGTTCTTC
cdr3_length: 13; clone_size: many; d_call: -; v_call: TRBV7-9; j_call: TRBJ2-7; cdr3_aa: CASSLVGNYEQYF; cdr3_nt: TGTGCCAGCAGCTTAGTAGGCAACTACGAGCAGTACTTC
cdr3_length: 15; clone_size: -; d_call: TRBD2; v_call: TRBV9; j_call: TRBJ2-7; cdr3_aa: CASSSGSSNGLEQYF; cdr3_nt: TGTGCCAGCAGCAGCGGGAGCAGCAATGGGCTCGAGCAGTACTTC
cdr3_length: 16; clone_size: -; d_call: -; v_call: TRBV9; j_call: TRBJ1-3; cdr3_aa: CASSVEGGVSGNTIYF; cdr3_nt: TGTGCCAGCAGCGTAGAGGGAGGGGTCTCTGGAAACACCATATATTTT
cdr3_length: 15; clone_size: many; d_call: -; v_call: TRBV12-3/TRBV12-4; j_call: TRBJ2-6; cdr3_aa: CASSLRGAGANVLTF; cdr3_nt: TGTGCCAGCAGTTTACGGGGTGCTGGGGCCAACGTCCTGACTTTC
cdr3_length: 15; clone_size: -; d_call: TRBD1; v_call: TRBV15; j_call: TRBJ1-6; cdr3_aa: CATRIDRGPDSPLHF; cdr3_nt: TGTGCCACCCGGATCGACAGGGGTCCCGATTCACCCCTCCACTTT
cdr3_length: 15; clone_size: -; d_call: -; v_call: TRBV5-1; j_call: TRBJ2-7; cdr3_aa: CASSSGVGVTYEQYF; cdr3_nt: TGCGCCAGCAGCTCAGGGGTAGGGGTAACCTACGAGCAGTACTTC
cdr3_length: 12; clone_size: few; d_call: -; v_call: TRBV7-9; j_call: TRBJ2-3; cdr3_aa: CASRPPTDTQYF; cdr3_nt: TGTGCCAGCAGACCCCCCACAGATACGCAGTATTTT
cdr3_length: 15; clone_size: -; d_call: TRBD1; v_call: TRBV6-4; j_call: TRBJ2-1; cdr3_aa: CASSPEDRGGNEQFF; cdr3_nt: TGTGCCAGCAGCCCAGAGGACAGGGGAGGCAATGAGCAGTTCTTC
cdr3_length: 15; clone_size: many; d_call: TRBD2; v_call: TRBV12-3/TRBV12-4; j_call: TRBJ2-2; cdr3_aa: CASSVAGLNTGELFF; cdr3_nt: TGTGCCAGCAGCGTAGCGGGACTGAACACCGGGGAGCTGTTTTTT
cdr3_length: 16; clone_size: many; d_call: TRBD1; v_call: TRBV11-2; j_call: TRBJ2-3; cdr3_aa: CASSPPGGQGVGTQYF; cdr3_nt: TGTGCCAGCAGCCCACCGGGGGGACAGGGAGTTGGTACGCAGTATTTT
cdr3_length: 11; clone_size: -; d_call: -; v_call: TRBV7-9; j_call: TRBJ1-2; cdr3_aa: CASSSRDGYTF; cdr3_nt: TGTGCCAGCAGCTCCCGGGATGGCTACACCTTC
cdr3_length: 17; clone_size: -; d_call: -; v_call: TRBV15; j_call: TRBJ2-1; cdr3_aa: CATSRDLGAGNYNEQFF; cdr3_nt: TGTGCCACCAGCAGAGATCTGGGGGCAGGGAACTACAATGAGCAGTTCTTC
cdr3_length: 15; clone_size: few; d_call: TRBD1; v_call: TRBV6-1; j_call: TRBJ1-6; cdr3_aa: CASSLNTGGESPLHF; cdr3_nt: TGTGCCAGCAGTTTAAATACAGGGGGCGAGTCACCCCTCCACTTT
cdr3_length: 14; clone_size: -; d_call: -; v_call: TRBV7-2; j_call: TRBJ2-7; cdr3_aa: CASSVGGSAHEQYF; cdr3_nt: TGTGCCAGCAGCGTTGGGGGATCGGCCCACGAGCAGTACTTC
cdr3_length: 16; clone_size: -; d_call: -; v_call: TRBV6-1; j_call: TRBJ2-1; cdr3_aa: CASNRGGTVPYNEQSF; cdr3_nt: TGTGCCAGCAATCGGGGGGGGACAGTGCCCTACAATGAGCAGTCCTTC
cdr3_length: 15; clone_size: -; d_call: -; v_call: TRBV4-1; j_call: TRBJ1-5; cdr3_aa: CASSQGQGYNQPQHF; cdr3_nt: TGCGCCAGCAGCCAAGGCCAGGGGTACAATCAGCCCCAGCATTTT
cdr3_length: 13; clone_size: many; d_call: -; v_call: TRBV20-1; j_call: TRBJ2-7; cdr3_aa: CSGDGGDVREQYF; cdr3_nt: TGCAGTGGGGACGGCGGGGATGTTAGGGAGCAGTACTTC
cdr3_length: 15; clone_size: -; d_call: TRBD2; v_call: TRBV20-1; j_call: TRBJ2-1; cdr3_aa: CSAGGLAGEGNEQFF; cdr3_nt: TGCAGTGCTGGGGGACTAGCGGGAGAGGGGAATGAGCAGTTCTTC
cdr3_length: 13; clone_size: many; d_call: -; v_call: TRBV6-2/TRBV6-3; j_call: TRBJ2-5; cdr3_aa: CASSLGEQETQYF; cdr3_nt: TGTGCCAGCAGTTTGGGGGAACAAGAGACCCAGTACTTC
cdr3_length: 14; clone_size: many; d_call: TRBD2; v_call: TRBV12-3/TRBV12-4; j_call: TRBJ2-3; cdr3_aa: CASNLSGKSDTQYF; cdr3_nt: TGTGCCAGCAACCTTAGCGGGAAGTCAGATACGCAGTATTTT
cdr3_length: 15; clone_size: many; d_call: -; v_call: TRBV12-3/TRBV12-4; j_call: TRBJ2-2; cdr3_aa: CASSFHGGAVGELFF; cdr3_nt: TGTGCCAGCAGTTTCCATGGGGGCGCGGTCGGGGAGCTGTTTTTT
cdr3_length: 13; clone_size: few; d_call: -; v_call: TRBV4-2; j_call: TRBJ1-1; cdr3_aa: CASSPSMNTEAFF; cdr3_nt: TGTGCCAGCAGCCCCTCGATGAACACTGAAGCTTTCTTT
cdr3_length: 15; clone_size: many; d_call: TRBD2; v_call: TRBV7-6; j_call: TRBJ2-1; cdr3_aa: CASSLVLAGAGEQFF; cdr3_nt: TGTGCCAGCAGCTTAGTACTAGCGGGAGCGGGTGAGCAGTTCTTC
cdr3_length: 13; clone_size: -; d_call: TRBD1; v_call: TRBV30; j_call: TRBJ2-2; cdr3_aa: CAWGTGNTGELFF; cdr3_nt: TGTGCCTGGGGGACAGGAAACACCGGGGAGCTGTTTTTT
cdr3_length: 14; clone_size: few; d_call: TRBD1; v_call: TRBV15; j_call: TRBJ2-3; cdr3_aa: CATRTQGDTDTQYF; cdr3_nt: TGTGCCACCCGAACCCAGGGGGATACAGATACGCAGTATTTT
cdr3_length: 16; clone_size: -; d_call: TRBD2; v_call: TRBV10-1; j_call: TRBJ2-1; cdr3_aa: CASSSTSGSGVHEQFF; cdr3_nt: TGCGCCAGCAGTTCTACTAGCGGGAGTGGCGTCCATGAGCAGTTCTTC
cdr3_length: 16; clone_size: -; d_call: -; v_call: TRBV4-1; j_call: TRBJ1-3; cdr3_aa: CASSHPGRDSGNTIYF; cdr3_nt: TGCGCCAGCAGCCACCCCGGGAGAGATTCTGGAAACACCATATATTTT
cdr3_length: 17; clone_size: -; d_call: -; v_call: TRBV20-1; j_call: TRBJ2-1; cdr3_aa: CSAASWGAGVGYNEQFF; cdr3_nt: TGCAGTGCTGCTTCCTGGGGGGCGGGAGTGGGGTACAATGAGCAGTTCTTC
cdr3_length: 14; clone_size: many; d_call: TRBD1; v_call: TRBV20-1; j_call: TRBJ1-5; cdr3_aa: CSARTGGSNQPQHF; cdr3_nt: TGCAGTGCCAGGACAGGGGGTAGCAATCAGCCCCAGCATTTT
cdr3_length: 14; clone_size: many; d_call: TRBD1; v_call: TRBV20-1; j_call: TRBJ1-5; cdr3_aa: CSATDRGINQPQHF; cdr3_nt: TGCAGTGCTACAGACAGGGGGATAAATCAGCCCCAGCATTTT
cdr3_length: 15; clone_size: -; d_call: TRBD1; v_call: TRBV27; j_call: TRBJ1-2; cdr3_aa: CASSSGTAASYGYTF; cdr3_nt: TGTGCCAGCAGTTCCGGGACAGCCGCTAGCTATGGCTACACCTTC
cdr3_length: 15; clone_size: few; d_call: -; v_call: TRBV9; j_call: TRBJ1-2; cdr3_aa: CASSVELTDGYGYTF; cdr3_nt: TGTGCCAGCAGCGTAGAGCTAACAGACGGCTATGGCTACACCTTC
cdr3_length: 16; clone_size: many; d_call: -; v_call: TRBV28; j_call: TRBJ1-2; cdr3_aa: CASSPRGRPSNYGYTF; cdr3_nt: TGTGCCAGCAGTCCCCGAGGAAGGCCTTCTAACTATGGCTACACCTTC
cdr3_length: 13; clone_size: many; d_call: -; v_call: TRBV28; j_call: TRBJ1-2; cdr3_aa: CASSLGRGYGYTF; cdr3_nt: TGTGCCAGCAGTTTAGGCAGGGGTTATGGCTACACCTTC
cdr3_length: 13; clone_size: -; d_call: TRBD1; v_call: TRBV12-3/TRBV12-4; j_call: TRBJ1-1; cdr3_aa: CARQGAVNTEAFF; cdr3_nt: TGTGCCAGACAGGGGGCTGTGAACACTGAAGCTTTCTTT
cdr3_length: 14; clone_size: -; d_call: TRBD2; v_call: TRBV28; j_call: TRBJ2-5; cdr3_aa: CASSTFSGQETQYF; cdr3_nt: TGTGCCAGCAGCACTTTTAGCGGGCAAGAGACCCAGTACTTC
cdr3_length: 18; clone_size: few; d_call: TRBD2; v_call: TRBV7-9; j_call: TRBJ2-1; cdr3_aa: CATDRGSGRPHSYNEQFF; cdr3_nt: TGTGCCACAGACCGCGGGAGCGGGAGGCCACACTCCTACAATGAGCAGTTCTTC
cdr3_length: 13; clone_size: many; d_call: -; v_call: TRBV27; j_call: TRBJ1-2; cdr3_aa: CASSFGRAYGYTF; cdr3_nt: TGTGCCAGCAGTTTTGGACGCGCATATGGCTACACCTTC
cdr3_length: 13; clone_size: once; d_call: -; v_call: TRBV2; j_call: TRBJ2-5; cdr3_aa: CASSGGGGETQYF; cdr3_nt: TGTGCCAGCAGTGGGGGGGGGGGCGAGACCCAGTACTTC
cdr3_length: 13; clone_size: many; d_call: -; v_call: TRBV15; j_call: TRBJ1-1; cdr3_aa: CATSRAETAEAFF; cdr3_nt: TGTGCCACCAGCAGAGCGGAGACAGCGGAAGCTTTCTTT
cdr3_length: 16; clone_size: -; d_call: TRBD2; v_call: TRBV20-1; j_call: TRBJ2-6; cdr3_aa: CSTTSGSLSGANVLTF; cdr3_nt: TGCAGTACCACTAGCGGGAGCCTCTCTGGGGCCAACGTCCTGACTTTC
cdr3_length: 11; clone_size: -; d_call: -; v_call: TRBV25-1; j_call: TRBJ1-2; cdr3_aa: CASSDSKGYTF; cdr3_nt: TGTGCCAGCAGTGACAGTAAAGGCTACACCTTC
cdr3_length: 18; clone_size: many; d_call: -; v_call: TRBV2; j_call: TRBJ2-3; cdr3_aa: CASSDGTRGSYRTDTQYF; cdr3_nt: TGTGCCAGCAGTGATGGGACACGAGGGAGCTACCGCACAGATACGCAGTATTTT